Sequencing of this T cell receptor (beta chain) was carried out in a study of T-cell memory formation after mild COVID-19. Study-wide results and limits: Clones that contracted from day 15 to 85 were balanced CD4/CD8, while later expanders leaned CD4+. A second wave of clones peaked on day 37, and their SARS-CoV-2 specificity went unconfirmed. Some clones that responded were present in memory (sampled pre-infection), which suggests cross-reactive memory joined. Clones that contracted clustered mainly in CM and EM if CD4+ and in EMRA if CD8+.

TCRdb re-analysed the 5' RACE reads in MiXCR, keeping a single row per CDR3 protein. The sample holds a few hundred thousand distinct CDR3 sequences, approximately 29% seen once. About this clonotype: Its specificity is not known.

CDR1 GTSNPN and CDR2 SVGIG come from the germline V gene (reference sequence). V lost 5 bases, J lost 7 bases, and 18 bases lay in between. The CDR3 consists of 13 residues. The chain couples TRBV30 to TRBJ2-7, with a weak D call TRBD2 (6 bases). The specimen was PBMCs or a T cell subset sorted from them (not recorded which). This clonotype was obtained from an adult woman who had mild COVID-19 (a few samples of this study predate the infection). Cell type and time point are not known. CDR3 residues: CAWARDSLGEQYF. CDR3 nucleotides: TGTGCCTGGGCTCGGGACTCCCTCGGGGAGCAGTACTTC.